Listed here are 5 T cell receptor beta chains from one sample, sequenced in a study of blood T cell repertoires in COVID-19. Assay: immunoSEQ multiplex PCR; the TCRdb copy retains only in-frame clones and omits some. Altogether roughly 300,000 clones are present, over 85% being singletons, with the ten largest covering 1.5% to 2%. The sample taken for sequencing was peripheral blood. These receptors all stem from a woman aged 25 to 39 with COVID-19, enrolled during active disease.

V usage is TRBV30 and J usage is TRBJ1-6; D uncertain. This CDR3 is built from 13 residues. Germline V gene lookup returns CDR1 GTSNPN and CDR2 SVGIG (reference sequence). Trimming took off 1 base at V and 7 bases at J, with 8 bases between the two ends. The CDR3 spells CAWSGGENSPLHF. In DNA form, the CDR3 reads TGTGCCTGGAGTGGTGGGGAGAATTCACCCCTCCACTTT.

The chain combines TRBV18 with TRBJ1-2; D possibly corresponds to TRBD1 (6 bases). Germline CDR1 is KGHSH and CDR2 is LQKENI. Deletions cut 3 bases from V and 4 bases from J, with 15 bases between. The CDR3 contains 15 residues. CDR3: CASSPGGQGSYGYTF. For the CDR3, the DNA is TGTGCCAGCTCACCTGGGGGACAAGGGAGCTATGGCTACACCTTC.

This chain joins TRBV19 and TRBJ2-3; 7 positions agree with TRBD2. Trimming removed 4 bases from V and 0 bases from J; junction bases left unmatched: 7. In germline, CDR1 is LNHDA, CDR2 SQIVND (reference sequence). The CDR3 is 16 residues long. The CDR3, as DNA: TGTGCCAGTAGTAGAAGACTAGCCTCTAGCACAGATACGCAGTATTTT. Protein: CASSRRLASSTDTQYF.

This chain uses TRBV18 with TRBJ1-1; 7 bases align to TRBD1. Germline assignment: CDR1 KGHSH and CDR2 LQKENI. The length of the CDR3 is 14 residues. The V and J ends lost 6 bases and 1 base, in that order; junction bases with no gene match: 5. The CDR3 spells CASSETGSNTEAFF. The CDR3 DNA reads TGTGCCAGCTCGGAGACAGGGTCGAACACTGAAGCTTTCTTT. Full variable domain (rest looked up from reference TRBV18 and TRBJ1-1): NAGVMQNPRHLVRRRGQEARLRCSPMKGHSHVYWYRQLPEEGLKFMVYLQKENIIDESGMPKERFSAEFPKEGPSILRIQQVVRGDSAAYFCASSETGSNTEAFFGQGTRLTVV.

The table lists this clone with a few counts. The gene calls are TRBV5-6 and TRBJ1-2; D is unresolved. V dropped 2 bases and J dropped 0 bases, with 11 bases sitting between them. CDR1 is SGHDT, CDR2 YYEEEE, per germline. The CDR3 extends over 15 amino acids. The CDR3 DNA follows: TGTGCCAGCAGCTTAATGCTGCGGACTAACTATGGCTACACCTTC. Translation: CASSLMLRTNYGYTF.